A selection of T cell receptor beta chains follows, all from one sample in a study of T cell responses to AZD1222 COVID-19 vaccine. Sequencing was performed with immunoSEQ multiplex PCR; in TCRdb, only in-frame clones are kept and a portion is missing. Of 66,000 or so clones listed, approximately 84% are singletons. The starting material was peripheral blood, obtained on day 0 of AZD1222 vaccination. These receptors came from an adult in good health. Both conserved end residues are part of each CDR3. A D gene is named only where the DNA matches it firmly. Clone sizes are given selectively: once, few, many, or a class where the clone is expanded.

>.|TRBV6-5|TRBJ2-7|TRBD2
TGTGCCAGCAGTTACAACGGGGGGGCCCTAGACGAGCAGTACTTC
CASSYNGGALDEQYF
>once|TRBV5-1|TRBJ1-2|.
TGCGCCAGCAGCTTGGGGAGGGAGCATGGCTACACCTTC
CASSLGREHGYTF
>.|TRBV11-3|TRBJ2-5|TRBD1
TGTGCCAGCAGCTTATTGTCGTTTGCGGGACAGGGGGAGGAACAAGAGACCCAGTACTTC
CASSLLSFAGQGEEQETQYF
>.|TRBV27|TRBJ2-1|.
TGTGCCAGCGCCGAAGGGGGTAGCTCCTACAATGAGCAGTTCTTC
CASAEGGSSYNEQFF
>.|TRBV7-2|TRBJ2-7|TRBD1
TGTGCCAGCAGCTTAACACGGGACAGGGGAGGAGAGCAGTACTTC
CASSLTRDRGGEQYF
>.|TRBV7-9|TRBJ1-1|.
TGTGCCAGCAGCTCCGGGAGGCTGAACACTCAAGCTTTCTTT
CASSSGRLNTQAFF
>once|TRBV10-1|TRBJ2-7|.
TGCGCCAGCACCCCCCCCGGCTACGAGCAGTACTTC
CASTPPGYEQYF
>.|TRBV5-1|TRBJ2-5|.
TGCGCCAGCAGGAGTCGGGCGGACCCGAGGGAGACCCAGTACTTC
CASRSRADPRETQYF
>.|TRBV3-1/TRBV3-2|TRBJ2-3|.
TGTGCCAGCAGCCAAGCTCATAGACTCTCAGATACGCAGTATTTT
CASSQAHRLSDTQYF
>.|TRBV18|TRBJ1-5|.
TGTGCCAGCTCACCACCGTCCGGGTTTGGCAATCAGCCCCAGCATTTT
CASSPPSGFGNQPQHF